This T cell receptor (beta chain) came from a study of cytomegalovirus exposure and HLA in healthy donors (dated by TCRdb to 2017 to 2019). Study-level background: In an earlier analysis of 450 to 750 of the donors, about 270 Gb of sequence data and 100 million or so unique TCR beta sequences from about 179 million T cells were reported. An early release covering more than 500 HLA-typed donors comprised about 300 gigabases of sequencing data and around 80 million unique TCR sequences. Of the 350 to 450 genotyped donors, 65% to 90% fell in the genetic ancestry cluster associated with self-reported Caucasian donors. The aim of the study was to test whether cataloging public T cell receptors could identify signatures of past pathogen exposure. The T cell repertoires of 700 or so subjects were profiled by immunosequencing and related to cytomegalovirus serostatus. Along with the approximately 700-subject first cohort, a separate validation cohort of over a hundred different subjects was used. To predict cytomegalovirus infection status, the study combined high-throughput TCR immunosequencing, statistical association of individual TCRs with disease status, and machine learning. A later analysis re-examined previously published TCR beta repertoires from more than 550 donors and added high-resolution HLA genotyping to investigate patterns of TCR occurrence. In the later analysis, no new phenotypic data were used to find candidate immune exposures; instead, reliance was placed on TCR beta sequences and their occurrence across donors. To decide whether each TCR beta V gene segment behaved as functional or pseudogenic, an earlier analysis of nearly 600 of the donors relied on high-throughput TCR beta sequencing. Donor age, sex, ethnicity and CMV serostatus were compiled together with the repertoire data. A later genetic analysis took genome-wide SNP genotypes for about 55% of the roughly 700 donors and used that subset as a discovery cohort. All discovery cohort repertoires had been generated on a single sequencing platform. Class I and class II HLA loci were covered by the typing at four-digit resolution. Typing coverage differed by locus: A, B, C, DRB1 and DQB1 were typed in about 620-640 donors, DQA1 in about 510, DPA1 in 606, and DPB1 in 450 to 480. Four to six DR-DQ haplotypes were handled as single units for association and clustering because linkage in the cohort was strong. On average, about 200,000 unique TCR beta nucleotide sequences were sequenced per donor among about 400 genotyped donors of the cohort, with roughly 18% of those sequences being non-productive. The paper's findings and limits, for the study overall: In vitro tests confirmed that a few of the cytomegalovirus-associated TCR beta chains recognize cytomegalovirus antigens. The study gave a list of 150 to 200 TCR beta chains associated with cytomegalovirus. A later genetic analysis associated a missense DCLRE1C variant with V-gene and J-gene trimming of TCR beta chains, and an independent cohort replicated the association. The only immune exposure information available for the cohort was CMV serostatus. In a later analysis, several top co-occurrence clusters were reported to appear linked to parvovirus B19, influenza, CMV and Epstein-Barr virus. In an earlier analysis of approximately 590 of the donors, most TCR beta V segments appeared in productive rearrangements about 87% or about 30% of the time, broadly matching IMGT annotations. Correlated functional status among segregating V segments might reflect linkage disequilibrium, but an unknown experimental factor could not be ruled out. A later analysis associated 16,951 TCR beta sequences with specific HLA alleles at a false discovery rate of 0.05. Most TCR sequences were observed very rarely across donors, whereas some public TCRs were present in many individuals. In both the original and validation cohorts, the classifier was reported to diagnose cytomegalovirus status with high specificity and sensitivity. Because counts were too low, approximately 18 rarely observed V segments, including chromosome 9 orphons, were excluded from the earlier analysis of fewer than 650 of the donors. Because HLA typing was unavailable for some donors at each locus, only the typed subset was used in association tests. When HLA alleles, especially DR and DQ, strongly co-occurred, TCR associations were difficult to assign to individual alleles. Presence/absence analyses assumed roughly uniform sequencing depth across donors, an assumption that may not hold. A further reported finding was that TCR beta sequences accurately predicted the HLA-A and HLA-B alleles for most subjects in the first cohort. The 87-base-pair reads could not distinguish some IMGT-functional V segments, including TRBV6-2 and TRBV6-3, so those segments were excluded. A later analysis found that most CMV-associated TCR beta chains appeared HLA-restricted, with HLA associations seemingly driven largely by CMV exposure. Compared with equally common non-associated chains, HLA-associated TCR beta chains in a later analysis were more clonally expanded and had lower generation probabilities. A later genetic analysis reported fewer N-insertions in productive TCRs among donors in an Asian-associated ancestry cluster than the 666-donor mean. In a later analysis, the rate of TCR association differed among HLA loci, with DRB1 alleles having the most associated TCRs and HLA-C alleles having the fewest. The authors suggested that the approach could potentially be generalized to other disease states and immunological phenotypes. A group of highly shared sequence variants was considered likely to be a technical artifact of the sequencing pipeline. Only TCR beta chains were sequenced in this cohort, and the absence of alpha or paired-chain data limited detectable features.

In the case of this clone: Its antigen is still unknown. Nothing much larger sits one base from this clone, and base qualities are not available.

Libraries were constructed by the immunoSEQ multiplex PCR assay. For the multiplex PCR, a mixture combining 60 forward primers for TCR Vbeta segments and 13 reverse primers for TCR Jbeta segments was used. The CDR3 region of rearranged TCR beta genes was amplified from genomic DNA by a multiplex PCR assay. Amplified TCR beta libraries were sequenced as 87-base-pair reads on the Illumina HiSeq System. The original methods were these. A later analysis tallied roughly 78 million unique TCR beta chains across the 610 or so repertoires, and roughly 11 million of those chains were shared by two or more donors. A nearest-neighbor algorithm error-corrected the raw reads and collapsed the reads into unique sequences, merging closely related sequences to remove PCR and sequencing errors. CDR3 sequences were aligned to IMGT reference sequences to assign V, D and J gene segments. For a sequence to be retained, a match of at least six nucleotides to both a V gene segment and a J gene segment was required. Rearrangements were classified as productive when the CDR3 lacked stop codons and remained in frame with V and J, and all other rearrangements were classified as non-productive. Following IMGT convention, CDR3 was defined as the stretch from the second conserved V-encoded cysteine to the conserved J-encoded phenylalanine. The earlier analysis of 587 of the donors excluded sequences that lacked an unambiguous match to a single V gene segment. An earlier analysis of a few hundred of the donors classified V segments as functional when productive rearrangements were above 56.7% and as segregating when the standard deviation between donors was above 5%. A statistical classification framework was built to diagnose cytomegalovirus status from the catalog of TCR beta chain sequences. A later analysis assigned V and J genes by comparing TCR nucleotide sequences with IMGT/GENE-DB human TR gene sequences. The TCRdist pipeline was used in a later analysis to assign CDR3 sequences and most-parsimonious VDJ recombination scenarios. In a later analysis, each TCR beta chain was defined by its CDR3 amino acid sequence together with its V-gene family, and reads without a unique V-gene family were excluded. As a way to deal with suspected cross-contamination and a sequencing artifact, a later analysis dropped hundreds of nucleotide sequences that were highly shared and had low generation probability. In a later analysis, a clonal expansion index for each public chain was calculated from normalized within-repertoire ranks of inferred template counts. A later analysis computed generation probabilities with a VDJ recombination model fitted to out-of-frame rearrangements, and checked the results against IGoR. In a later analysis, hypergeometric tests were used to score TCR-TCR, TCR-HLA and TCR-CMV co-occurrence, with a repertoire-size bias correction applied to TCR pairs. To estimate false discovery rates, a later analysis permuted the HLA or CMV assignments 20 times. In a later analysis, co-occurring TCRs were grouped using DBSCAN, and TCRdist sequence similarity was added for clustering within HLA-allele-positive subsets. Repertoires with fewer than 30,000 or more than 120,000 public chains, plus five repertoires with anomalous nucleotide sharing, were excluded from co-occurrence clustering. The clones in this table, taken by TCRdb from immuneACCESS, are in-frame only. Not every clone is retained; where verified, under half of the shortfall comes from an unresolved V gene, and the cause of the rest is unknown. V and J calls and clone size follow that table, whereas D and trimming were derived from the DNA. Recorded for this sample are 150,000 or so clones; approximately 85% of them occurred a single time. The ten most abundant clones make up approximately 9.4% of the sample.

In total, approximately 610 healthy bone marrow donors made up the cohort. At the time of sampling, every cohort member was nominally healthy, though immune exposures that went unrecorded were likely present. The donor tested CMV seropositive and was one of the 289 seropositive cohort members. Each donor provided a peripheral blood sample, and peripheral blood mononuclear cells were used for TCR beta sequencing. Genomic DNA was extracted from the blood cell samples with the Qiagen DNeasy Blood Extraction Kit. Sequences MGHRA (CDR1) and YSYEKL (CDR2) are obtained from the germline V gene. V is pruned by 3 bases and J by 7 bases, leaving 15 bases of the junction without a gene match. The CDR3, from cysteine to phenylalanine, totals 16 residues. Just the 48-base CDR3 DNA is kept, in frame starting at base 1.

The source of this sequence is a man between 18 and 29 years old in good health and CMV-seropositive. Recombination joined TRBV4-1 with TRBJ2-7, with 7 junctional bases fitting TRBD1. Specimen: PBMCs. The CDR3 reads CASSQYTGTALKEQYF. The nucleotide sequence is TGCGCCAGCAGCCAGTATACCGGGACAGCCTTAAAAGAGCAGTACTTC.